The entry below describes one T cell receptor (beta chain). This specimen comes from a study of identifying expanded T cells in peripheral blood. Clones were read by immunoSEQ multiplex PCR, and TCRdb kept only the in-frame ones, dropping some. This sample has some 97,000 clones; 80% to 90% occur once, and the top ten carry about 6%. V lost 4 bases to trimming and J lost 4 bases; unmatched junction nucleotides: 6. Germline V gene data show CDR1 as LNHDA and CDR2 as SQIVND (reference sequence). There are 15 residues in the CDR3. During the collection period, no donor immune events like infections were recorded.

The sample was blood. This clonotype was sampled from a person aged 18-69 years in good health. V gene TRBV19 combines with J gene TRBJ2-3; 9 nucleotides agree with TRBD2. The CDR3 loop reads CASSNLAGGPDTQYF. The DNA for the CDR3 is TGTGCCAGTAGTAACCTTGCGGGGGGGCCAGATACGCAGTATTTT.